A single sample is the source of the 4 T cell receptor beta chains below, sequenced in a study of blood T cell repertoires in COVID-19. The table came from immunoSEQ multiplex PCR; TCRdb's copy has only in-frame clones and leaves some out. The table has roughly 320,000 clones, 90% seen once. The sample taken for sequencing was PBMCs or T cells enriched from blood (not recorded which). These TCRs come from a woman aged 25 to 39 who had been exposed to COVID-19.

In nucleotides, the CDR3 is TGTGCCAGCTCAGCCGGGACAGCTAACACTGAAGCTTTCTTT. Its translation is CASSAGTANTEAFF. This chain uses TRBV18 with TRBJ1-1, with 7 bases lining up with TRBD1. The CDR3 runs 14 residues. Unmatched junction bases numbered 5, after V lost 5 bases and J lost 2 bases. CDR1 is KGHSH, CDR2 LQKENI, per germline.

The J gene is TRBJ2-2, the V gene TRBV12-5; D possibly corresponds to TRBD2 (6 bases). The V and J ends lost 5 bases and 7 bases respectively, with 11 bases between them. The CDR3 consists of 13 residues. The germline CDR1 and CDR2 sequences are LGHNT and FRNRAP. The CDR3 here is CASGLGTFGELFF. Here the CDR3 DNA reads TGTGCTAGTGGTCTGGGGACTTTCGGGGAGCTGTTTTTT.

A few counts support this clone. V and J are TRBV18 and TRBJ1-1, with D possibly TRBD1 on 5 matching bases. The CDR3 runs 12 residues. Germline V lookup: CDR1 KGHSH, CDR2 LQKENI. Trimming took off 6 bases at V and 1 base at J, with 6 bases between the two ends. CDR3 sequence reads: CASSGQNTEAFF. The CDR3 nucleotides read TGTGCCAGCTCCGGACAGAACACTGAAGCTTTCTTT.

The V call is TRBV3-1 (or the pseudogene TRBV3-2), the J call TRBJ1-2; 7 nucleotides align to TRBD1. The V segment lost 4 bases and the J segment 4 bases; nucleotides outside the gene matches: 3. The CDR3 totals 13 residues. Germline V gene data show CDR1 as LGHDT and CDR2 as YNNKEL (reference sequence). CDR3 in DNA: TGTGCCAGCAGCCTGGGGACAGCCTATGGCTACACCTTC. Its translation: CASSLGTAYGYTF.